One T cell receptor (beta chain) is described in this entry. The antigen is undetermined. This sample was taken from a study of T cells in narcolepsy. The overall study: Patients with NT1 or NT2 and healthy control donors were enrolled.

Whole-study findings and limits: In some patient and control memory CD4+ samples, autoreactive clones were absent. Autoreactive clonotypes reportedly recurred in blood of same and different patients, not controls.

Germline V gene sequence: CDR1 LGHNA, CDR2 YSLEER. The CDR3 length is 14 residues. The V end was cut by 6 bases, the J end by 3 bases, with 14 bases between. Profiled with immunoSEQ multiplex PCR; TCRdb holds only in-frame clones, not every one. The sample contains approximately 35,000 clones, 75% to 90% of which appear only once. The receptor was derived from a human donor with narcolepsy. The sample was CD45RA- memory CD4+ T cells from PBMCs. This chain links TRBV4-3 with TRBJ1-1; tentative D call: TRBD1 (5 bases). DNA of the CDR3: TGCGCCAGCAGGGGACCGCTCAGGGACACTGAAGCTTTCTTT. Protein product: CASRGPLRDTEAFF.